This TCR beta chain derives from a study of blood T cell repertoires in COVID-19. Trimming removed 7 bases at V and 6 bases at J, with 13 bases between. Germline loops: CDR1 WSHSY, CDR2 SAAADI. The CDR3 sequence is 13 residues long. TCRdb keeps only in-frame clones here, not all; method: immunoSEQ multiplex PCR. Of around 300,000 clones in the sample, about 89% were seen once. This sequence joins TRBV10-2 and TRBJ2-1; tentative D call: TRBD2 (6 bases). This sequence originates from a woman aged 40 to 50 who had recovered from COVID-19. The specimen was peripheral blood. Written as DNA, the CDR3 is TGCGCCAGCACTCTGTTGACTAGCAATGAGCAGTTCTTC. Residues: CASTLLTSNEQFF.